Described below is a single TCR beta chain sequence and its context. Its antigen remains undetermined. Base-call qualities are not available, and no considerably larger clone is one nucleotide away. Receptors were amplified or captured by the immunoSEQ multiplex PCR assay. The multiplex PCR relied on a mix of 60 forward primers for TCR Vbeta segments and 13 reverse primers for TCR Jbeta segments. The CDR3 region of rearranged TCR beta genes was amplified from genomic DNA by a multiplex PCR assay. Amplified TCR beta libraries were sequenced as 87-base-pair reads on the Illumina HiSeq System. As for how the authors treated the data: A later analysis tallied 70 million to 100 million unique TCR beta chains across the roughly 610 repertoires, and about 10 million of those chains were shared by two or more donors. Raw reads were error-corrected and collapsed into unique sequences by a nearest-neighbor algorithm in which closely related sequences were merged to remove PCR and sequencing errors. To assign V, D and J gene segments, CDR3 sequences were aligned to IMGT reference sequences. For a sequence to be retained, at least a six-nucleotide match to both a V gene segment and a J gene segment was required. A rearrangement counted as productive if the CDR3 had no stop codons and remained in frame with V and J, and every other rearrangement counted as non-productive. CDR3 was defined by IMGT convention, running from the second conserved V-encoded cysteine to the conserved J-encoded phenylalanine. Sequences without an unambiguous match to a single V gene segment were excluded from the earlier analysis of 587 of the donors. An earlier analysis of several hundred of the donors classified V segments as functional when productive rearrangements were above 56.7% and as segregating when the standard deviation between donors was above 5%. A statistical classification framework was built to diagnose cytomegalovirus status from the catalog of TCR beta chain sequences. In a later analysis, V and J genes were assigned by comparing TCR nucleotide sequences against IMGT/GENE-DB human TR gene sequences. In a later analysis, CDR3 sequences and most-parsimonious VDJ recombination scenarios were assigned using the TCRdist pipeline. In a later analysis, every TCR beta chain was defined by the combination of its CDR3 amino acid sequence and its V-gene family, and reads without a unique V-gene family were dropped. In a later analysis, nearly 600 highly shared, low-generation-probability nucleotide sequences were removed to address suspected cross-contamination and a sequencing artifact. For each public chain, a later analysis derived a clonal expansion index from normalized ranks of inferred template counts within each repertoire. A later analysis computed generation probabilities with a VDJ recombination model fitted to out-of-frame rearrangements, and checked the results against IGoR. Hypergeometric tests were used in a later analysis to score TCR-TCR, TCR-HLA and TCR-CMV co-occurrence, with a repertoire-size bias correction applied to the TCR pairs. A later analysis estimated false discovery rates by permuting HLA or CMV assignments 20 times. In a later analysis, co-occurring TCRs were grouped with DBSCAN, and TCRdist sequence similarity was added when clustering was performed within HLA-allele-positive subsets. For co-occurrence clustering, repertoires with fewer than 30,000 or more than 120,000 public chains were excluded, along with four or five repertoires with anomalous nucleotide sharing. TCRdb took over this immuneACCESS table, retaining in-frame rearrangements with V and J assigned. Such tables are incomplete; in checked studies, under half of the missing clones stem from an unresolved V gene, and the remainder is unexplained. The V and J calls and the clone size are those of that table, but D and trimming were determined from the DNA. The sample profile shows about 89,000 clones; approximately 80% of them were found once. The ten largest clones capture around 3.4% of the sample.

The source of the sample is a study of cytomegalovirus exposure and HLA in healthy donors (dated by TCRdb to the late 2010s). Concerning the study at large: An earlier analysis of roughly 610 of the donors reported 250 to 350 Gb of sequence data and some 110 million unique TCR beta sequences obtained from about 170 million T cells. An early release that covered about 600 HLA-typed donors contained about 290 gigabases of sequencing data and some 87 million unique TCR sequences. Of the 300 to 500 genotyped donors, 81% were placed in the genetic ancestry cluster associated with self-reported Caucasian donors. The study aimed to test whether signatures of past pathogen exposure could be identified by cataloging public T cell receptors. Using immunosequencing, the study profiled T cell repertoires from around 680 subjects and related those repertoires to cytomegalovirus serostatus. Along with the roughly 670-subject first cohort, a separate validation cohort of 120 different subjects was used. High-throughput TCR immunosequencing, statistical association of individual TCRs with disease status, and machine learning were combined to predict cytomegalovirus infection status. To study patterns of TCR occurrence, a later analysis re-analyzed previously published TCR beta repertoires from 500 to 850 donors and added high-resolution HLA genotyping. Rather than drawing on any new phenotypic data, the later analysis identified candidate immune exposures from TCR beta sequences and the way those sequences occurred across donors. An earlier analysis of roughly 600 of the donors used high-throughput TCR beta sequencing to judge whether each TCR beta V gene segment behaved as functional or pseudogenic. Donor age, sex, ethnicity and CMV serostatus were collected together with the repertoire data. In a later genetic analysis, genome-wide SNP genotypes for about 65% of the 666 donors were used, and that subset was treated as a discovery cohort. All discovery cohort repertoires had been generated using a single sequencing platform. Class I and class II HLA loci were covered by the typing at four-digit resolution. The number of typed donors differed by locus: about 620-630 for A, B, C, DRB1 and DQB1; approximately 520 for DQA1; 600 to 610 for DPA1; and roughly 490 for DPB1. About five DR-DQ haplotypes were handled as single units for association and clustering, since linkage in the cohort was strong. Across some 400 genotyped donors of the cohort, an average of about 240,000 unique TCR beta nucleotide sequences per donor were sequenced, and 15% to 20% of those sequences were non-productive. Beyond this particular receptor, the publication reports: A few of the identified cytomegalovirus-associated TCR beta chains were confirmed in vitro to be specific for cytomegalovirus antigens. In an earlier analysis of approximately 600 of the donors, most TCR beta V segments were observed in productive rearrangements about 87% or about 30% of the time, broadly matching IMGT annotations. A later analysis reported that several top co-occurrence clusters appeared linked to parvovirus B19, influenza, CMV and Epstein-Barr virus. For the cohort, immune exposure information was limited to CMV serostatus. A further reported finding was that TCR beta sequences accurately predicted the HLA-A and HLA-B alleles for most subjects in the first cohort. In this cohort, only TCR beta chains were sequenced, and detectable features were limited by the absence of alpha or paired-chain data. The classifier was reported to diagnose cytomegalovirus status with high specificity and sensitivity in both the original and validation cohorts. Because the 87-base-pair reads could not distinguish some IMGT-functional V segments, including TRBV6-2 and TRBV6-3, those segments were excluded. HLA typing was unavailable for some donors at each locus, so association tests used only the typed subset. Strong co-occurrence of HLA alleles, especially DR and DQ, made assigning TCR associations to individual alleles difficult. In a later genetic analysis, fewer N-insertions in productive TCRs were reported among donors in an Asian-associated ancestry cluster than the approximately 710-donor mean. Roughly 17 rarely observed V segments, including chromosome 9 orphons, were excluded from the earlier analysis of approximately 600 of the donors because counts were too low. The authors suggested that the approach could potentially be extended to other disease states and immunological phenotypes. Roughly uniform sequencing depth across donors was assumed in presence/absence analyses, although this assumption may not hold. A cluster of highly shared sequence variants was judged likely to be a technical artifact of the sequencing pipeline. A later analysis found that TCR association rates varied across HLA loci, with DRB1 alleles showing the most associated TCRs and HLA-C alleles the fewest. A later genetic analysis associated a missense DCLRE1C variant with V-gene and J-gene trimming of TCR beta chains, and an independent cohort replicated the association. The study gave a list of about 170 TCR beta chains associated with cytomegalovirus. Correlated functional status among segregating V segments might reflect linkage disequilibrium, but an unknown experimental factor could not be ruled out. A later analysis found that most CMV-associated TCR beta chains appeared HLA-restricted, with HLA associations seemingly driven largely by CMV exposure. Most TCR sequences were seen in very few donors, while some public TCRs were found in many individuals. At a false discovery rate of 0.05, a later analysis linked fewer than 20,000 TCR beta sequences to specific HLA alleles. In a later analysis, HLA-associated TCR beta chains showed more clonal expansion and lower generation probabilities than non-associated chains that were equally common.

The cohort comprised 666 healthy bone marrow donors. At the time of sampling, every cohort member was nominally healthy, though immune exposures that went unrecorded were likely present. The donor was CMV seronegative and belonged to the group of 320 or so seronegative cohort members. A peripheral blood sample was provided by each donor, and peripheral blood mononuclear cells were used for TCR beta sequencing. The Qiagen DNeasy Blood Extraction Kit was used to extract genomic DNA from the blood cell samples. Germline trimming: 4 bases from V, 5 bases from J; junction bases outside gene matches: 15. Sequences SGDLS (CDR1) and YYNGEE (CDR2) are obtained from the germline V gene. The CDR3, from cysteine to phenylalanine, totals 18 residues. The read is trimmed to its CDR3 DNA, 54 bases read in frame from base 1.

This clonotype originated in a man aged 25-40 years in good health and CMV-seronegative. Sequences were obtained from PBMCs. The chain couples TRBV9 to TRBJ2-3; 11 bases in the junction line up with TRBD2. CDR3 sequence: CASSTRGVAGGQGDTQYF. DNA sequence: TGTGCCAGCAGCACCAGAGGAGTAGCGGGGGGGCAGGGAGATACGCAGTATTTT.